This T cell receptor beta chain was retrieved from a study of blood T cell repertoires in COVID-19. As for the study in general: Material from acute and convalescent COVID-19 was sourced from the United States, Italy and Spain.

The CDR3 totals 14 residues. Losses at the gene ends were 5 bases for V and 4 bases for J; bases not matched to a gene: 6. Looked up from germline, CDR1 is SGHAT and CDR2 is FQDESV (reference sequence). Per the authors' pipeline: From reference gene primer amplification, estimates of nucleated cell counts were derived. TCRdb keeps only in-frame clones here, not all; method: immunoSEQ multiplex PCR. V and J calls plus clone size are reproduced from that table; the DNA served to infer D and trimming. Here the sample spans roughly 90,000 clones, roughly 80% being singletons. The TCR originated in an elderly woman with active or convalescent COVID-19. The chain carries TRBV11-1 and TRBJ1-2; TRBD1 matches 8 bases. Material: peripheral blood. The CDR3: CASSTGQGAYGYTF. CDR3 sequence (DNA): TGTGCCAGCAGCACAGGGCAGGGGGCCTATGGCTACACCTTC.